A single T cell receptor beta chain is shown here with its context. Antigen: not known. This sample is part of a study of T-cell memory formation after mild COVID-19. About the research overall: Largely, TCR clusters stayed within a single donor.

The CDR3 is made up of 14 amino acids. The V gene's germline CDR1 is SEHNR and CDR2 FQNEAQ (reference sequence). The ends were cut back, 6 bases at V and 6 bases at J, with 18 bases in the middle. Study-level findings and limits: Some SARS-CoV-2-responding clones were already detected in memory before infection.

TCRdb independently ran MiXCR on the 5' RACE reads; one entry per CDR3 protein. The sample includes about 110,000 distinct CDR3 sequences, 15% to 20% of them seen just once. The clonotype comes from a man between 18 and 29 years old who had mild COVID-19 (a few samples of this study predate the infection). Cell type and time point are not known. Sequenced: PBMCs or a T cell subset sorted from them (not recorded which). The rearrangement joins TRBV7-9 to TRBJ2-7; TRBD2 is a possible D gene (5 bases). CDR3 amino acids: CASSTRGREREQYV. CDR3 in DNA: TGTGCCAGCAGTACCCGGGGTAGGGAACGCGAGCAGTACGTC.